This T cell receptor beta chain stems from a study of T cell changes during pregnancy in multiple sclerosis. Libraries were prepared by immunoSEQ multiplex PCR; TCRdb keeps only in-frame clonotypes and omits some of them. This repertoire shows 75,000 to 90,000 clones, 90% to 95% found once; its top ten account for roughly 0.21%. V shed 7 bases and J shed 0 bases, with 7 bases lying between them. Germline V gene lookup returns CDR1 SGHNT and CDR2 YYREEE (reference sequence). The CDR3 sequence is 12 residues long. Sequenced here: CD4+ T cells from peripheral blood mononuclear cells, sampled before pregnancy. This sequence was found in a female donor with multiple sclerosis, enrolled in a pregnancy study. The J gene is TRBJ1-2, the V gene TRBV5-4; a possible D gene is TRBD1 (5 bases). In DNA form, the CDR3 reads TGTGCCAGCGGGGCAGCTAACTATGGCTACACCTTC. Protein: CASGAANYGYTF.